This T cell receptor (beta chain) originates from a study of blood T cell repertoires in COVID-19. In the study overall: Sites across the United States, Italy and Spain contributed samples from acute and convalescent COVID-19.

V shed 4 bases, J shed 7 bases, and the junction held 6 bases outside the gene matches. CDR3 size: 13 residues. Germline V gene lookup returns CDR1 MNHEY and CDR2 SVGEGT. Participants, about 18 to 100 years old, spanned around 26 US areas. Two consecutive negative NP/OP PCR tests, clearance, or resolved symptoms defined Cohort 3 recovery. Method: immunoSEQ multiplex PCR; TCRdb's copy keeps in-frame clones and lacks some. The profile shows a few hundred thousand clones, around 89% of them singletons. The rearrangement links TRBV6-2 or TRBV6-3 to TRBJ1-1, with 7 bases lining up with TRBD1. Sequenced material: PBMCs or T cells enriched from blood (not recorded which). The sequence came from a woman younger than 45 who had recovered from COVID-19. The CDR3 spells CASSSGGRGEAFF. CDR3 nucleotides: TGTGCCAGCAGTTCAGGGGGACGGGGTGAAGCTTTCTTT.